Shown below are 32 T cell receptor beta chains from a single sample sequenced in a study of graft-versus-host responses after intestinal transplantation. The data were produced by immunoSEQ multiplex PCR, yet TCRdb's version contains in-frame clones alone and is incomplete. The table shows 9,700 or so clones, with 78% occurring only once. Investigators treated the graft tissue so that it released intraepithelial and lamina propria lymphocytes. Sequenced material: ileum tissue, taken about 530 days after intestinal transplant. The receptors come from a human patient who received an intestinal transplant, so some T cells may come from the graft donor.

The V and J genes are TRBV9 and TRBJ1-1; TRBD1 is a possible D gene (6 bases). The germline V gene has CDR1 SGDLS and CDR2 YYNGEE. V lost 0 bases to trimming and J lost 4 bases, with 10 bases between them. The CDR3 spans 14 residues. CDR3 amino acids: CASSVGSGATEAFF. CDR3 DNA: TGTGCCAGCAGCGTAGGGTCAGGGGCCACTGAAGCTTTCTTT.

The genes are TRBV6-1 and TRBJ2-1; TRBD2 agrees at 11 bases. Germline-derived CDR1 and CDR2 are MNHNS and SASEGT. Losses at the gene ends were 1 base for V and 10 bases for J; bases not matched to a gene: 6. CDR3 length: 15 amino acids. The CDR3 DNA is TGTGCCAGCAGTGAAGAGGGGCTAGCGGGAGGAGAGCAGTTCTTC. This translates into CASSEEGLAGGEQFF.

The CDR3 DNA reads as TGTGCCAGTAGTATCGGCACTAGCGGGGGGGATACGCAGTATTTT. As protein: CASSIGTSGGDTQYF. The chain recombines TRBV19 with TRBJ2-3; 12 bases agree with TRBD2. This CDR3 spans 15 amino acids. Germline values: CDR1 LNHDA, CDR2 SQIVND (reference sequence). Losses at the gene ends were 3 bases for V and 6 bases for J; bases not matched to a gene: 4.

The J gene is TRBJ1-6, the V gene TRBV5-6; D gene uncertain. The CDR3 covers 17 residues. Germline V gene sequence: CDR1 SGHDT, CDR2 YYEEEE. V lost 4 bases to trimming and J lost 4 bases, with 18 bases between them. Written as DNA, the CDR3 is TGTGCCAGCAGCCAACTGCCCAGACAATTATATAATTCACCCCTCCACTTT. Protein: CASSQLPRQLYNSPLHF.

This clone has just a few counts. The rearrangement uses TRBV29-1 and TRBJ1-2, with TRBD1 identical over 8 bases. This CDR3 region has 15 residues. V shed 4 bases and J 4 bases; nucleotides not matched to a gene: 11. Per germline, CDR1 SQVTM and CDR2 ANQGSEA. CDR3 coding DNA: TGCAGCGTTGCTTCTCCGGGACAGGTTCCCTATGGCTACACCTTC. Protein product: CSVASPGQVPYGYTF.

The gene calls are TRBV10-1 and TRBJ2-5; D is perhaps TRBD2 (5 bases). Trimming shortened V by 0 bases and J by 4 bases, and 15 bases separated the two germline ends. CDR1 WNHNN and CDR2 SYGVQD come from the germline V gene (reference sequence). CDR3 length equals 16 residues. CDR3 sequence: CASSESGGIGRETQYF. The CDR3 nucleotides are TGCGCCAGCAGTGAGTCGGGTGGTATTGGGAGAGAGACCCAGTACTTC.

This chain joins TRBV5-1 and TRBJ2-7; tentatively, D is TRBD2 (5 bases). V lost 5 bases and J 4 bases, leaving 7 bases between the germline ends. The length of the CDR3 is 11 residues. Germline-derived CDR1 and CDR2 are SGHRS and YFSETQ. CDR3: CASRDSYEQYF. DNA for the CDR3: TGCGCCAGCAGGGACTCTTACGAGCAGTACTTC.

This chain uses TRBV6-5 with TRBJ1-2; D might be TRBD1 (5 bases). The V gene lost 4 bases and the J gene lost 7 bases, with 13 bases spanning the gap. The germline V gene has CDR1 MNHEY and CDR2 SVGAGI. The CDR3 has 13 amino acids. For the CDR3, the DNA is TGTGCCAGCAGTTCACAGGTCCTCGGTGGCTACACCTTC. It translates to CASSSQVLGGYTF.

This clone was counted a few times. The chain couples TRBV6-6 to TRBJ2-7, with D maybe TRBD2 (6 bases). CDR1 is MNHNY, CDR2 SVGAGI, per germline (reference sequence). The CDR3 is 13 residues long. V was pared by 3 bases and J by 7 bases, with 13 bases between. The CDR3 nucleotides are TGTGCCAGCAGTTATGGGGGGTCTGAGGAGCAGTACTTC. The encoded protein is CASSYGGSEEQYF.

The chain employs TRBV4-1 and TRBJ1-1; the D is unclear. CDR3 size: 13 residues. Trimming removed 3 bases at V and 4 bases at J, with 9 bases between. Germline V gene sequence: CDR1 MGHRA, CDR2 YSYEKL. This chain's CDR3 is CASSHGEGTEAFF. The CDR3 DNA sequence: TGCGCCAGCAGCCATGGGGAAGGCACTGAAGCTTTCTTT.

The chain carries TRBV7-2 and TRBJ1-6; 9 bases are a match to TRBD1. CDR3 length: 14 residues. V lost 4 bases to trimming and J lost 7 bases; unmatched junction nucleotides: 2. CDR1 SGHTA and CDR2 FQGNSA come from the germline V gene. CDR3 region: CASSWTGVNSPLHF. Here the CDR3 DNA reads TGTGCCAGCAGCTGGACAGGGGTCAATTCACCCCTCCACTTT.

The CDR3 DNA reads as TGTGCCAGCAGCTTTTATCGTCGCGCAGGGCCCACCCATTCCTACGAGCAGTACTTC. This encodes CASSFYRRAGPTHSYEQYF. The rearrangement uses TRBV12-1 and TRBJ2-5; TRBD1 is taken as the D call from the table, unchecked against the DNA. The J call may be faulty, since TRBJ2-7 better matches the DNA end. TRBV12-1 is described as a pseudogene. This CDR3 comprises 19 residues.

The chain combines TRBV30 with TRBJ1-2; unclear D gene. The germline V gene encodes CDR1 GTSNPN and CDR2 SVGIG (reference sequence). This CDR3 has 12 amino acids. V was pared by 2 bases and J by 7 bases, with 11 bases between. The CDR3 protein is CAWSRQSGGYTF. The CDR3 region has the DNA TGTGCCTGGAGTCGTCAGAGCGGTGGCTACACCTTC. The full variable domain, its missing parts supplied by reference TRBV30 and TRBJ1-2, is SQTIHQWPATLVQPVGSPLSLECTVEGTSNPNLYWYRQAAGRGLQLLFYSVGIGQISSEVPQNLSASRPQDRQFILSSKKLLLSDSGFYLCAWSRQSGGYTFGSGTRLTVV.

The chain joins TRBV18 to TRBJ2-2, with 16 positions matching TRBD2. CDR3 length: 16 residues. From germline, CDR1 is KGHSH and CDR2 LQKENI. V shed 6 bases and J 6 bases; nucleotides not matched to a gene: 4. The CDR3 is CASSTGTSGRAGELFF. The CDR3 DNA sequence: TGTGCCAGCTCGACCGGGACTAGCGGGAGGGCCGGGGAGCTGTTTTTT.

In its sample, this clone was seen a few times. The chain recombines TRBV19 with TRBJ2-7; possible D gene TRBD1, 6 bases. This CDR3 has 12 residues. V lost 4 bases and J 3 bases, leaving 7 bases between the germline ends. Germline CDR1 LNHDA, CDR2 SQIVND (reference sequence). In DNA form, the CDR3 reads TGTGCCAGTAGTAGAGGGGGCTACGAGCAGTACTTC. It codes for CASSRGGYEQYF.

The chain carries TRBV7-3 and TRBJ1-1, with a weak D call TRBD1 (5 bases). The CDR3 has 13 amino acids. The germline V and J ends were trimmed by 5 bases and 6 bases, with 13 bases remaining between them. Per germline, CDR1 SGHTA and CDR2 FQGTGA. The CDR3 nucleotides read TGTGCCAGCAGCCCCGGGACCACCTCTGAAGCTTTCTTT. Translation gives CASSPGTTSEAFF.

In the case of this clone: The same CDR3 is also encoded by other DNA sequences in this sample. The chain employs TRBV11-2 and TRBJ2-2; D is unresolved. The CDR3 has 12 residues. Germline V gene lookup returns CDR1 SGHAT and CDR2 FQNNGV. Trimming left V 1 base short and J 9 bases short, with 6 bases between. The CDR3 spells CASSLGLRELFF. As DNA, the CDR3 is TGTGCCAGCAGCTTAGGGCTCCGGGAGCTGTTTTTT.

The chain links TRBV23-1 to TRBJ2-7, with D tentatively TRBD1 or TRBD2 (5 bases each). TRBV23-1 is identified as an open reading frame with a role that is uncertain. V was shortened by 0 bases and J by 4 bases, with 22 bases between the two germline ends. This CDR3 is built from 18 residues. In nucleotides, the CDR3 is TGCGCCAGCAGTCAATCAGGCCCCTGGGGCGGGTCAGGGTACGAGCAGTACTTC. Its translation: CASSQSGPWGGSGYEQYF.

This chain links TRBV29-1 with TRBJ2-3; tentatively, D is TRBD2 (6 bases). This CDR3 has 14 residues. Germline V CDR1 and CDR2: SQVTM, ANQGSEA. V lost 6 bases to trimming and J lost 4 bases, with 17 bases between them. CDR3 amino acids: CSVTGGASADTQYF. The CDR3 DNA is TGCAGCGTCACGGGTGGGGCTAGCGCAGATACGCAGTATTTT.

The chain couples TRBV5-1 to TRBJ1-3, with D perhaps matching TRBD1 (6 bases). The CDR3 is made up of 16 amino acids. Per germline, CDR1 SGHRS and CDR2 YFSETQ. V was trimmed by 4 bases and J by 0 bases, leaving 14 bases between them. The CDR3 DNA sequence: TGCGCCAGCAGCCCCCCGGACAGTTTCTCTGGAAACACCATATATTTT. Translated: CASSPPDSFSGNTIYF.

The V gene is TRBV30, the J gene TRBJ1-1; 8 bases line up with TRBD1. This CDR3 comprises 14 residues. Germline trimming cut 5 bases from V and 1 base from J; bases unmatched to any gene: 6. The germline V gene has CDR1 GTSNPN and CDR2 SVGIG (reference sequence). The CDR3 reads CAWPRTGRNTEAFF. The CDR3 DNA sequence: TGTGCCTGGCCCAGGACAGGGAGGAACACTGAAGCTTTCTTT.

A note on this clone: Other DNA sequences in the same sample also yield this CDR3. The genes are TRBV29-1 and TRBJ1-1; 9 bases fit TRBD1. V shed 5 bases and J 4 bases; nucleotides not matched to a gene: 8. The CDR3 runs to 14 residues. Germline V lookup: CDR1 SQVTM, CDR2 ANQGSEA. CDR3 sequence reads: CSVPKQGAGTEAFF. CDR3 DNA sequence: TGCAGCGTTCCAAAACAGGGGGCCGGCACTGAAGCTTTCTTT.

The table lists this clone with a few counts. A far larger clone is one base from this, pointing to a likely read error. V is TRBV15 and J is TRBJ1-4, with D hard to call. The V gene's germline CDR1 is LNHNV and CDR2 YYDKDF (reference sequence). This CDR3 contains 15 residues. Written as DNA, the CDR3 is TGTGCCACCATCAGAGATAACAGCCTTAATGAAAAACTGTTTTTT. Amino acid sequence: CATIRDNSLNEKLFF.

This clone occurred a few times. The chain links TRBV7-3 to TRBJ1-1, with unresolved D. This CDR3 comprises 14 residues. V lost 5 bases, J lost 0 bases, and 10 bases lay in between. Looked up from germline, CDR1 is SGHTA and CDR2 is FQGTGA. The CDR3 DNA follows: TGTGCCAGCAGCCCAAACCTATTGAACACTGAAGCTTTCTTT. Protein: CASSPNLLNTEAFF.

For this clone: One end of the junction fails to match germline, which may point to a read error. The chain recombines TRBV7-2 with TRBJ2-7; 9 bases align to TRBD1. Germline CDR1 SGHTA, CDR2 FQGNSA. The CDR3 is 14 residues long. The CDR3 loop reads CASSSDRGSYGQYF. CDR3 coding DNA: TGTGCCAGCAGTTCAGACAGGGGGTCCTACGGGCAGTACTTC.

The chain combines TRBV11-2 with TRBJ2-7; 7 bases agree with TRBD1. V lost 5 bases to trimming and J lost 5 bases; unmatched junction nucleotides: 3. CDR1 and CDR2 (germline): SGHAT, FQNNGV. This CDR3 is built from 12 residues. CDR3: CASSQTGNEQYF. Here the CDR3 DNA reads TGTGCCAGCAGCCAGACAGGGAACGAGCAGTACTTC.

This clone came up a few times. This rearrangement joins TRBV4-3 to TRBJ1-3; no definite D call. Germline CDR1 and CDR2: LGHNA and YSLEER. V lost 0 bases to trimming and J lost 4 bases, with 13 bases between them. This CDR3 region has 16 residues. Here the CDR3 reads CASSQDGGSLGNTIYF. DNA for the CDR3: TGCGCCAGCAGCCAAGATGGAGGGAGTCTAGGAAACACCATATATTTT.

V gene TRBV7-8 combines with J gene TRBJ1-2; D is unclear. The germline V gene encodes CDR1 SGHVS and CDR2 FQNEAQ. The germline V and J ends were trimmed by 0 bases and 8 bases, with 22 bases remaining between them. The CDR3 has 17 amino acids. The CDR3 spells CASSLARLQPTFRGYTF. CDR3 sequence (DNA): TGTGCCAGCAGCTTAGCGCGGTTACAGCCCACCTTTAGGGGCTACACCTTC.

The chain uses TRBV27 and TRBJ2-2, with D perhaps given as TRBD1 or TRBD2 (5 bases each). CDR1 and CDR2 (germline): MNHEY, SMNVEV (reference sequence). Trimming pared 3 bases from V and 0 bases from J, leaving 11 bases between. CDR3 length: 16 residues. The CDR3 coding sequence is TGTGCCAGCAGTTTGATTCCGGGACCGAACACCGGGGAGCTGTTTTTT. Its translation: CASSLIPGPNTGELFF.

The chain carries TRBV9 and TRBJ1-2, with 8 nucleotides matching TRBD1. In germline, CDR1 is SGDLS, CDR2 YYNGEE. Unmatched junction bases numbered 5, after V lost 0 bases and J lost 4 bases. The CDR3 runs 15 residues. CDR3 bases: TGTGCCAGCAGCGTAGGGACAGGGAGCGTCTATGGCTACACCTTC. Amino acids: CASSVGTGSVYGYTF.

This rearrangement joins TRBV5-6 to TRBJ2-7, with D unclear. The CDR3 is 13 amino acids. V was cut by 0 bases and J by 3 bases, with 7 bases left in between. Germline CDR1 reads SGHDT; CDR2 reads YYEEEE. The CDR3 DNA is TGTGCCAGCAGCTTGGCCCCAAACTACGAGCAGTACTTC. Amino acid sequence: CASSLAPNYEQYF.

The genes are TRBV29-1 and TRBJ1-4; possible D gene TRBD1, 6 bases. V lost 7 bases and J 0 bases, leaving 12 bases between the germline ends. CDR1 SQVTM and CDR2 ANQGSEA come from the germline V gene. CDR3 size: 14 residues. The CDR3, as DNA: TGCAGCGCCGGACAGCTTGCAACTAATGAAAAACTGTTTTTT. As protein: CSAGQLATNEKLFF.